Sequencing of this TCR beta chain was carried out in a study of blood T cell repertoires in COVID-19. About the study: Researchers got acute and convalescent COVID-19 samples from the United States, Italy and Spain. Sample material is recorded as cDNA or gDNA derived from T cells, B-cell-depleted T cells, or PBMCs.

The CDR3 length is 15 residues. Germline V gene data show CDR1 as KGHSH and CDR2 as LQKENI. The germline V and J ends were trimmed by 1 base and 5 bases, with 11 bases remaining between them. In the source study's methods: Reference gene primer amplification yielded estimated nucleated cell counts. The protocol was immunoSEQ multiplex PCR, while the TCRdb copy is restricted to in-frame clones and leaves out a portion. V, J and clone size are those of that table, while D and trimming were read from the DNA. This sample has about 240,000 clones, with approximately 86% found just once. The clonotype was recovered from a woman in her 70s with active or convalescent COVID-19. Sequencing used peripheral blood. The rearrangement uses TRBV18 and TRBJ1-4; no clear D gene. The CDR3 loop is CASSPRGNKNEKLFF. For the CDR3, the DNA is TGTGCCAGCTCACCACGAGGGAACAAAAATGAAAAACTGTTTTTT.